Listed below are T cell receptor beta chains from one sample, sequenced in a study of shared clonotypes between healthy human individuals. Clones were sequenced by immunoSEQ multiplex PCR, and TCRdb holds only the in-frame ones, with some missing. The sample has approximately 640,000 clones, less than 95% seen once; the top ten hold 30% to 35%. The sequencing input was memory CD8+ T cells from PBMCs. The source is a man younger than 30 in good health. Some clones in this sample may be carry-over from other donors' samples. The CDR3 runs from the conserved cysteine through the conserved F or W. D genes are given only for firm matches. Clone size is not always given. Where it is, it says once, few, many or a class for expanded clones.

v_call	clone_size	d_call	j_call	cdr3_nt	cdr3_aa
TRBV27	-	TRBD2	TRBJ2-7	TGTGCCAGCAGGCCGGGAGGGGCCCGGGAGCAGTACTTC	CASRPGGAREQYF
TRBV9	-	-	TRBJ2-5	TGTGCCAGCAGCGTAGGCAGGGGCCAAGAGACCCAGTACTTC	CASSVGRGQETQYF
TRBV5-4	-	-	TRBJ2-1	TGTGCCAGCAGTCCAAACTACAATGAGCAGTTCTTC	CASSPNYNEQFF
TRBV27	-	TRBD1	TRBJ2-7	TGTGCCAGCAGTGCCAGGGGGACAGGGGCGATGAACGAGCAGTACTTC	CASSARGTGAMNEQYF
TRBV27	-	TRBD1	TRBJ1-1	TGTGCCAGCAGTTCCCGGACAGGGATGCTTACTGAAGCTTTCTTT	CASSSRTGMLTEAFF
TRBV27	-	TRBD2	TRBJ2-1	TGTGCCAGCAAACGACCGGGACTAGCGGGGGTTAGCTCCTACAATGAGCAGTTCTTC	CASKRPGLAGVSSYNEQFF
TRBV2	-	TRBD2	TRBJ2-1	TGTGCCGGGAGACTAGCGGGGTCCATGGGTGAGCAGTTCTTC	CAGRLAGSMGEQFF
TRBV28	-	TRBD2	TRBJ2-7	TGTGCCAGCAGCATGGGACTAGCGGAAACCTACGAGCAGTACTTC	CASSMGLAETYEQYF
TRBV16	-	-	TRBJ1-5	TGTGCCAGCAGCCAAGTGGCTGGGAGCAATCAGCCCCAGCATTTT	CASSQVAGSNQPQHF
TRBV7-8	-	-	TRBJ2-5	TGTGCCAGCAGCTTAGTCCGCCCTGAAGAGACCCAGTACTTC	CASSLVRPEETQYF
TRBV10-3	-	-	TRBJ2-3	TGTGCCATCAGTGAGTCACAGGGAGCACTTCATACGCAGTATTTT	CAISESQGALHTQYF
TRBV29-1	-	-	TRBJ1-2	TGCAGCACCATGTTCCTCTATGGCTACACCTTC	CSTMFLYGYTF
TRBV6-1	-	-	TRBJ2-7	TGTGCCAGCAACCCTGGGGGCGGGACCTACGAGCAGTACTTC	CASNPGGGTYEQYF
TRBV7-9	-	TRBD2	TRBJ2-1	TGTGCCAGCAGCTTTCTTTACCTAGCGGGAAAGTCCGGTGAGCAGTTCTTC	CASSFLYLAGKSGEQFF
TRBV28	-	-	TRBJ2-7	TGTGCCAGCAGTTTGGGCCCGGACAGAATAATCCACACCGTCCCACCCTACGAGCAGTACTTC	CASSLGPDRIIHTVPPYEQYF
TRBV4-2	-	-	TRBJ2-1	TGTGCCAGCAGCCAAGTGGCGGCGGGCTCCTACAATGAGCAGTTCTTC	CASSQVAAGSYNEQFF
TRBV15	-	-	TRBJ1-2	TGTGCCACCATCCCCAGCGGCTACACCTTC	CATIPSGYTF
TRBV19	-	-	TRBJ1-1	TGTGCCAGTAGTATAGCCTTCCAGGGGTCTGAAGCTTTCTTT	CASSIAFQGSEAFF
TRBV2	-	-	TRBJ2-7	TGTGCCAGCAGTGAACAGGGAGACTACGAGCAGTACTTC	CASSEQGDYEQYF
TRBV6-6	-	-	TRBJ2-1	TGTGCCAGCAGCCCCTTACAGGGAACCTACAATGAGCAGTTCTTC	CASSPLQGTYNEQFF
TRBV29-1	-	-	TRBJ1-1	TGCAGCGTTGATCAGGGGCCGGTCACTGAAGCTTTCTTT	CSVDQGPVTEAFF
TRBV2	-	-	TRBJ1-6	TGTGCCTCTGGGGGGCAATCTTCCTCCTATAATTCACCCCTCCACTTT	CASGGQSSSYNSPLHF
TRBV13	-	-	TRBJ1-2	TGTGCCAGCAGCCCACGGGGGCTCGGCTATGGCTACACCTTC	CASSPRGLGYGYTF
TRBV7-2	-	-	TRBJ2-7	TGTGCCAGCAGCTTTCATACCGGGTGGGGATCCTACGAGCAGTACTTC	CASSFHTGWGSYEQYF
TRBV5-1	-	TRBD1	TRBJ2-7	TGCGCCAGCAGCTTGTATTCGGGACAGGGGGAGCAGTACTTC	CASSLYSGQGEQYF
TRBV7-3	-	-	TRBJ2-7	TGTGCCAGCAGCTTAGGAGGCAGGGTGAAGTACTTC	CASSLGGRVKYF
TRBV28	once	-	TRBJ1-2	TGTGCCAGCGAAGGGGGGGGTGTTGGCTACACCTTC	CASEGGGVGYTF
TRBV6-5	-	TRBD2	TRBJ2-1	TGTGCCAGCAGTTACTTCGGGGGGGAGTACAATGAGCAGTTCTTC	CASSYFGGEYNEQFF
TRBV5-1	-	TRBD1	TRBJ2-7	TGCGCCAGCAGCTTCGAAGGGGGCGTCTCCTACGAGCAGTACTTC	CASSFEGGVSYEQYF
TRBV6-1	-	-	TRBJ1-2	TGTGCCAGCAGTGGGGGGGTTGTCTTCCCGCCAGCTGGCTACACCTTC	CASSGGVVFPPAGYTF
TRBV5-6	-	-	TRBJ1-1	TGTGCCAGCAGCTTGGGTCCGTGGGCTGAAGCTTTCTTT	CASSLGPWAEAFF
TRBV9	-	-	TRBJ1-4	TGTGCCAGCAGTACAAACCCCCGGGATAAACTGTTTTTT	CASSTNPRDKLFF
TRBV14	-	-	TRBJ2-3	TGTGCCAGCAGCCAAAAATACACAGATACGCAGTATTTT	CASSQKYTDTQYF
TRBV10-2	-	-	TRBJ2-4	TGCGCCAGCAGTGAGTTCCCTCGGGTGGACATTCAGTACTTC	CASSEFPRVDIQYF
TRBV5-1	-	-	TRBJ2-1	TGCGCCAGCAGCTCCCGTGGTGGTGAGCAGTTCTTC	CASSSRGGEQFF
TRBV10-1	-	TRBD1	TRBJ2-6	TGCGCCAGCAGCCGCCGGGACAGGTCCTCTGGGGCCAACGTCCTGACTTTC	CASSRRDRSSGANVLTF